Listed below are T cell receptor beta chains from one sample, sequenced in a study of blood T cell repertoires in COVID-19. Produced via immunoSEQ multiplex PCR; TCRdb's table is partial and in-frame only. The sample consists of under 300,000 clones, about three quarters of them appearing once. Input material: peripheral blood. Receptor source: a woman older than 75 with acute or convalescent COVID-19. Both conserved end residues are part of each CDR3. The D gene is left open where the match is weak. Some rows have no size entry. The others give once, few or many, or a class for an expanded clone.

V	size	J	D	DNA	CDR3
TRBV6-5	NA	TRBJ1-1	NA	TGTGCCAGCAGTTACGGCCTGTTCCTGAACACTGAAGCTTTCTTT	CASSYGLFLNTEAFF
TRBV6-2/TRBV6-3	NA	TRBJ2-4	TRBD2	TGTGCCAGCAGTTCCGACCTGGCGGGGGTGAACATTCAGTACTTC	CASSSDLAGVNIQYF
TRBV27	NA	TRBJ2-7	TRBD2	TGTGCCAGCAGGCGGGGGACTAGCGGGGGGGCCACGGTGCAGTACTTC	CASRRGTSGGATVQYF
TRBV27	NA	TRBJ1-6	TRBD1	TGTGCCAGCAGTCACCACGGACAGGGCCGTAATTCACCCCTCCACTTT	CASSHHGQGRNSPLHF
TRBV27	NA	TRBJ2-3	NA	TGTGCCAGCAGTACGATCGGCCAGGGCCGCACAGATACGCAGTATTTT	CASSTIGQGRTDTQYF
TRBV15	NA	TRBJ2-1	NA	TGTGCCACCAGCAGAAGGACGGGAAACAATGAGCAGTTCTTC	CATSRRTGNNEQFF
TRBV5-1	NA	TRBJ2-1	TRBD2	TGCGCCAGCAGCTTGGGGGCAGGACTAGCGGGCACCAATGAGCAGTTCTTC	CASSLGAGLAGTNEQFF
TRBV15	NA	TRBJ2-1	TRBD1	TGTGCCACCAGCAGAGCTGGGACAGGGAGCAATGAGCAGTTCTTC	CATSRAGTGSNEQFF
TRBV5-1	NA	TRBJ2-2	NA	TGCGCCAGCAGACCGGGACAAAACACCGGGGAGCTGTTTTTT	CASRPGQNTGELFF
TRBV7-2	NA	TRBJ2-3	NA	TGTGCCAGCAGCTCTTCAAGTTTCAGGACAGATACGCAGTATTTT	CASSSSSFRTDTQYF
TRBV5-1	few	TRBJ2-3	TRBD1	TGCGCCAGCAGCGCGGGACAGGGGGTCGGCACAGATACGCAGTATTTT	CASSAGQGVGTDTQYF
TRBV6-6	NA	TRBJ1-1	TRBD1	TGTGCCAGCAGTCCGGACAGGGCGGCTTTCTTT	CASSPDRAAFF
TRBV3-1/TRBV3-2	NA	TRBJ2-5	NA	TGTGCCAGCAGCCAGCGACAGCAAGAGACCCAGTACTTC	CASSQRQQETQYF
TRBV12-3/TRBV12-4	NA	TRBJ2-7	NA	TGTGCCAGCAGTTTAGCGGGGGCAGCCGAGCAGTACTTC	CASSLAGAAEQYF
TRBV10-1	NA	TRBJ2-1	TRBD1	TGCGCCAGCAGAGACGGGACAGTTGGCGATGAGCAGTTCTTC	CASRDGTVGDEQFF
TRBV27	NA	TRBJ1-1	TRBD1	TGTGCCAGCACCCGGGACAGGGGAAGGGGTGAAGCTTTCTTT	CASTRDRGRGEAFF
TRBV27	many	TRBJ2-7	TRBD1	TGTGCCAGCAGCTCTTGGGGACAGGGCCACGAGCAGTACTTC	CASSSWGQGHEQYF
TRBV6-5	NA	TRBJ1-4	TRBD1	TGTGCCAGCAGCCCAAAAGGACAGGGTCTGTTTTTT	CASSPKGQGLFF
TRBV5-1	NA	TRBJ2-7	NA	TGCGCCAGCAGCGGGCAGGACTACGAGCAGTACTTC	CASSGQDYEQYF
TRBV3-1/TRBV3-2	NA	TRBJ2-2	NA	TGTGCCAGCAGCCAAGATCAGGTTGCACATTCGAACACCGGGGAGCTGTTTTTT	CASSQDQVAHSNTGELFF
TRBV30	NA	TRBJ2-4	TRBD1	TGTGCCCTGGCCGCCAGGGGGCTAGCCAAAAACATTCAGTACTTC	CALAARGLAKNIQYF
TRBV9	once	TRBJ2-2	NA	TGTGCCAGCAGCGTATTACATAACACCGGGGAGCTGTTTTTT	CASSVLHNTGELFF
TRBV25-1	NA	TRBJ2-7	NA	TGTGCCAGCAGTGAATCAGGCCGGTACGAGCAGTACTTC	CASSESGRYEQYF
TRBV5-1	NA	TRBJ2-7	NA	TGCACCAGCAGCCCCGGTAAGATAGGGGGCGAGCAGTACTTC	CTSSPGKIGGEQYF
TRBV5-1	NA	TRBJ1-2	TRBD1	TGCGCCAGCAGCGTGACAGGGGAGGACTATGGCTACACCTTC	CASSVTGEDYGYTF
TRBV2	few	TRBJ2-2	TRBD2	TGTGCCAGCGGGAATAGCGGGGGGCCGAAGACCGGGGAGCTGTTTTTT	CASGNSGGPKTGELFF
TRBV20-1	NA	TRBJ2-7	NA	TGCAGTGCTAGTCGGGTCGGGGTATCCTACGAGCAGTACTTC	CSASRVGVSYEQYF
TRBV9	NA	TRBJ2-1	TRBD2	TGTGCCAGCAGCACTGGGACTACCTACAATGAGCAGTTCTTC	CASSTGTTYNEQFF
TRBV3-1/TRBV3-2	NA	TRBJ1-4	NA	TGTGCCAGCAGCCAAGATCCCCAGGGAACTAATGAAAAACTGTTTTTT	CASSQDPQGTNEKLFF
TRBV18	NA	TRBJ2-1	TRBD2	TGTGCCAGCTCACTGACTAGCGGGGGGGCGCGCAATGAGCAGTTCTTC	CASSLTSGGARNEQFF
TRBV5-1	NA	TRBJ2-7	TRBD1	TGCGCCAGCACCCCCGGCGGGACAGGAAGCTCCTACGAGCAGTACTTC	CASTPGGTGSSYEQYF
TRBV27	NA	TRBJ1-6	TRBD1	TGTGCCAGCAGTTTATTCCTACGCGGAGCAGGGGGAAATTCACCCCTCCACTTT	CASSLFLRGAGGNSPLHF
TRBV19	NA	TRBJ1-2	TRBD1	TGTGCCAGTAAGAGGGGACAGGCCTTTTATGGCTACACCTTC	CASKRGQAFYGYTF
TRBV6-5	NA	TRBJ1-6	NA	TGTGCCAGCAGTTACTCGGGGACACATAATTCACCCCTCCACTTT	CASSYSGTHNSPLHF
TRBV4-1	NA	TRBJ1-2	NA	TGCGCCAGCAGCCGATCAGGGTTGGGCTATGGCTACACCTTC	CASSRSGLGYGYTF
TRBV5-1	NA	TRBJ2-3	NA	TGCGCCAGCAGCTTGACTAGCACAGATACGCAGTATTTT	CASSLTSTDTQYF
TRBV3-1/TRBV3-2	few	TRBJ2-7	NA	TGTGCCAGCAGCCAACAAGGGGGTTCCTACGAGCAGTACTTC	CASSQQGGSYEQYF
TRBV9	NA	TRBJ2-3	NA	TGTGCCAGCAGCCCCCGGGTCGCAGATACGCAGTATTTT	CASSPRVADTQYF
TRBV2	once	TRBJ1-6	NA	TGTGCCAGCAGCCCTAGTGGGGCTCCGGGTTCACCCCTCCACTTT	CASSPSGAPGSPLHF
TRBV3-1/TRBV3-2	NA	TRBJ1-2	NA	TGTGCCAGCAGCCAAACCACGGGGGAGTACTATGGCTACACCTTC	CASSQTTGEYYGYTF
TRBV27	NA	TRBJ2-1	TRBD2	TGTGCCAGCAGTTTCCGGAGCGGGAGTGCCCCTTACAATGAGCAGTTCTTC	CASSFRSGSAPYNEQFF
TRBV5-1	few	TRBJ2-2	NA	TGCGCCAGCAGCTTGGCTCTAGTAGGGAACACCGGGGAGCTGTTTTTT	CASSLALVGNTGELFF
TRBV3-1/TRBV3-2	once	TRBJ1-1	NA	TGTGCCAGCAGCCTCTCGGGGGGTGAAACCGAAGCTTTCTTT	CASSLSGGETEAFF
TRBV15	NA	TRBJ1-2	NA	TGTGCCACCAGCAGAGATAGATTGAACTATGGCTACACCTTC	CATSRDRLNYGYTF